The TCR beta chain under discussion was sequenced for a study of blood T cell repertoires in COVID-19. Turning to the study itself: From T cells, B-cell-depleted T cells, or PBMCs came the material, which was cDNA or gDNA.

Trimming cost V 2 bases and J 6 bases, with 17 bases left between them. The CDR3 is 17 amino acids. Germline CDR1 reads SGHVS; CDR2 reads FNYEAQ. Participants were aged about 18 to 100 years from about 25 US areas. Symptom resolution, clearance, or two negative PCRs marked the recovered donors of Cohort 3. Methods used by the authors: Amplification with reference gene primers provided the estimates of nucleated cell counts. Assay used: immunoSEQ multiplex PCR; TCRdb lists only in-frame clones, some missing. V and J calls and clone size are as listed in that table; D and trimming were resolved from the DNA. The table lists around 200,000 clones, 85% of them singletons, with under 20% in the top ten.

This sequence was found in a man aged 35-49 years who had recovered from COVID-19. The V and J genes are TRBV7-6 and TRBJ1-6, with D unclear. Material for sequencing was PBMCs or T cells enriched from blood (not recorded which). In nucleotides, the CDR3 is TGTGCCAGCAGCTTACGCTCAGGAAGCAGTCTTAATTCACCCCTCCACTTT. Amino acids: CASSLRSGSSLNSPLHF.